A single count supports the clone carrying this T cell receptor (beta chain). CDR1 is MDHEN, CDR2 SYDVKM, per germline. The CDR3 covers 14 residues. J lost 1 base, V lost 10 bases, and 9 bases had no gene match. The data derive from a study of blood T cell repertoires in COVID-19. TCRdb keeps only in-frame clones here, not all; method: immunoSEQ multiplex PCR. The sample has 150,000 to 200,000 clones, 65% to 90% seen once. The clonotype originates from a man aged 40-55 years who had recovered from COVID-19. The rearrangement links TRBV28 to TRBJ2-5; TRBD1 matches at 7 bases. Sequencing was done on a sample of PBMCs or T cells enriched from blood (not recorded which). In DNA, the CDR3 is TGTGCCACCACCCCAGGGGGTCGCCAAGAGACCCAGTACTTC. It codes for CATTPGGRQETQYF. Based on the CDR3 plus reference TRBV28 and TRBJ2-5, the full variable domain is DVKVTQSSRYLVKRTGEKVFLECVQDMDHENMFWYRQDPGLGLRLIYFSYDVKMKEKGDIPEGYSVSREKKERFSLILESASTNQTSMYLCATTPGGRQETQYFGPGTRLLVL.